Sequencing of this T cell receptor beta chain was carried out in a study of CD8+ T cells in alopecia areata. Treatment noted: oral pan-JAK inhibitor, 5-10 mg twice daily. Reverse transcription of extracted RNA yielded cDNA, which provided the sequencing template. The repertoire was sequenced with immunoSEQ multiplex PCR; TCRdb's copy has only in-frame clones and lacks some. Of fewer than 250,000 clones listed, less than 45% are singletons. Sample: CD4+ T cells sorted from blood, taken between weeks 36 and 40, from a patient treated with tofacitinib. The sequence came from a human donor with alopecia areata.

CDR3 in amino acids: CASSGSGLLSPYNEQFF. CDR3 coding DNA: TGTGCCAGCAGCGGTTCGGGACTCCTTTCTCCCTACAATGAGCAGTTCTTC. This sequence joins TRBV7-6 and TRBJ2-1; tentative D call: TRBD2 (6 bases). The V and J ends lost 5 bases and 2 bases respectively, with 19 bases between them. Per germline, CDR1 SGHVS and CDR2 FNYEAQ. CDR3 length: 17 residues.